This is a list of T cell receptor beta chains from one sample in a study of blood T cells in healthy people across ages. TCRdb re-called the 5' RACE reads through MiXCR, storing one row per CDR3 protein. The table records under 2 million distinct CDR3 sequences, roughly 32% of them present only once. The sequenced sample consisted of blood. These receptor sequences come from a woman aged 30 to 39 in good health. Both conserved end residues are part of each CDR3. D genes are given only for firm matches. Expanded clones are given a class, and other clones once, few, many or no size at all.

j_gene | abundance | v_gene | d_gene | CDR3nt | CDR3aa
TRBJ1-1 | many | TRBV12-3/TRBV12-4 | . | TGTGCCAGCAGTTTAACAGGAGCCACTGAAGCTTTCTTT | CASSLTGATEAFF
TRBJ2-1 | . | TRBV12-1 | . | TGTGCCAGAAGCCCCCCGAGGGTAGGGGGCTACAATGAGCAGTTCTTC | CARSPPRVGGYNEQFF
TRBJ1-1 | few | TRBV5-1 | . | TGCGCCAGCAGCTTGGATGGGGTAGCGGCGAACACTGAAGCTTTCTTT | CASSLDGVAANTEAFF
TRBJ2-1 | medium-sized | TRBV6-6 | . | TGTGCCAGCAGTTACTCGAGCGTATACAATGAGCAGTTCTTC | CASSYSSVYNEQFF
TRBJ2-5 | . | TRBV20-1 | . | TGCAGTGCTAGTTGGGGAGAGACCCAGTACTTC | CSASWGETQYF
TRBJ2-7 | . | TRBV27 | . | TGTGCCAGCAGTTTCGGGGACACCACCTACGAGCAGTACTTC | CASSFGDTTYEQYF
TRBJ2-3 | many | TRBV7-2 | . | TGTGCCAGCAGCCCCCTATTCAATGCGGGCACAGATACGCAGTATTTT | CASSPLFNAGTDTQYF
TRBJ1-1 | few | TRBV30 | . | TGTGCCTGGAACCAACAGAACACTGAAGCTTTCTTT | CAWNQQNTEAFF
TRBJ1-1 | . | TRBV6-5 | . | TGTGTCAGCAGTTACTATATTGGTACTGAAGCTTTCTTT | CVSSYYIGTEAFF
TRBJ2-1 | . | TRBV13 | TRBD1 | TGTGCCAGCGCCTTTGGGACAGACTACAATGAGCAGTTCTTC | CASAFGTDYNEQFF
TRBJ1-2 | . | TRBV27 | . | TGTGCCAGCAGTGGCATGGCAGGGCTCTATGGCTACACCTTC | CASSGMAGLYGYTF
TRBJ1-1 | . | TRBV4-1 | . | TGCGCCAGCAGCCAAGAAGAGGCGGGGTTAGCTGAAGCTTTCTTT | CASSQEEAGLAEAFF
TRBJ2-5 | few | TRBV10-3 | . | TGTGCCATCAGTGCGGAAAGCCAGCAAGAGACCCAGTACTTC | CAISAESQQETQYF
TRBJ1-1 | . | TRBV7-9 | TRBD1 | TGTGCCAGCACCCAGGGGGGCCAGGAAGCTTTCTTT | CASTQGGQEAFF
TRBJ1-2 | . | TRBV4-2 | . | TGTGCCAGCAGCCAAGTCGGTAGGGCCGGAGCTAGAGGCTACACCTTC | CASSQVGRAGARGYTF
TRBJ2-1 | few | TRBV28 | TRBD2 | TGTGCCAGCAGTTTTGCGGGAGGCGATTTTGAGCAGTTCTTC | CASSFAGGDFEQFF
TRBJ2-5 | . | TRBV12-5 | TRBD1 | TGTGCTAGTGCAAAGGGACAGAGTTTTCAAGAGACCCAGTACTTC | CASAKGQSFQETQYF
TRBJ2-3 | . | TRBV20-1 | . | TGCAGTGCCCCTTTCAGGATGGATACGCAGTATTTT | CSAPFRMDTQYF
TRBJ1-5 | . | TRBV7-8 | TRBD1 | TGTGCCAGCAGCTTAGCCGGGACAGGGGTTACTCAGCCCCAGCATTTT | CASSLAGTGVTQPQHF
TRBJ2-7 | few | TRBV4-1 | . | TGCGCCAGCAGCCAGGATCCAGGGGGGTCCGGGGGCGAGCAGTACTTC | CASSQDPGGSGGEQYF
TRBJ1-5 | . | TRBV29-1 | TRBD1 | TGCAGCGTGGGACAGGGGATGGGACAGCCCCAGCATTTT | CSVGQGMGQPQHF
TRBJ2-2 | . | TRBV5-1 | . | TGCGCCAGCAGCCACGGCGGGACACTAGCAGGGAGCACCGGGGAGCTGTTTTTT | CASSHGGTLAGSTGELFF
TRBJ1-2 | . | TRBV20-1 | . | TGCGCCGCCTATCACGGTATTTATGGCTACACCTTC | CAAYHGIYGYTF
TRBJ2-5 | few | TRBV28 | . | TGTGCCAGCACCTCTGCTAGGGGGTCCAGAGAGACCCAGTACTTC | CASTSARGSRETQYF
TRBJ2-2 | . | TRBV29-1 | TRBD1 | TGCAGCGTTGTTTTGCGTGGACAGGGCCGTTACACCGGGGAGCTGTTTTTT | CSVVLRGQGRYTGELFF
TRBJ2-1 | . | TRBV9 | . | TGTGCCAGCAGCGTTAGGGGGACACGCTCCTACAATGAGCAGTTCTTC | CASSVRGTRSYNEQFF
TRBJ2-6 | . | TRBV12-3/TRBV12-4 | . | TGTGCCAGCACCCGGGGGCGGCCTGGGGCCAACGTCCTGACTTTC | CASTRGRPGANVLTF
TRBJ2-7 | few | TRBV12-3/TRBV12-4 | TRBD1 | TGTGCCAGCAGCACCGGGACAGGGGGCTTCCACGAGCAGTACTTC | CASSTGTGGFHEQYF
TRBJ1-5 | . | TRBV27 | . | TGTGCCAGCAGTTCTCTTCTGGCGAAGAGCAATCAGCCCCAGCATTTT | CASSSLLAKSNQPQHF